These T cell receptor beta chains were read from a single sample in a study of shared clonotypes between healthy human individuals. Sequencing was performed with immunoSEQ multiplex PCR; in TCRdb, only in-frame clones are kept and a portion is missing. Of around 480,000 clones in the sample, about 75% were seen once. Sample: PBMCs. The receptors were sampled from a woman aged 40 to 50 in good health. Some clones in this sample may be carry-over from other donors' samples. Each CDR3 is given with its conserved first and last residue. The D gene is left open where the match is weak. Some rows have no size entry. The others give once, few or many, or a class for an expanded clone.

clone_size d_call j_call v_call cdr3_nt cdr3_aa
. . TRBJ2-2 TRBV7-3 TGTGCCAGCAGCTCCCCTAGTAGCGCCGCGAACACCGGGGAGCTGTTTTTT CASSSPSSAANTGELFF
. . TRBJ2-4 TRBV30 TGTGCCTGGAGTCCTAAGGCCCAACCGGCCAAAAACATTCAGTACTTC CAWSPKAQPAKNIQYF
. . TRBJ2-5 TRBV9 TGTGCCAGCAGCGTAGGGGCAGAAGGGACCCAGTACTTC CASSVGAEGTQYF
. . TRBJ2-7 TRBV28 TGTGCCAGCAGCACGGGCCCGTTCACGGTTCCGGACCAGTACTTC CASSTGPFTVPDQYF
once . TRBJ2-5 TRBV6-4 TGTGCCAGCAGTGACGGAGGGGGGGAGACCCAGTACTTC CASSDGGGETQYF
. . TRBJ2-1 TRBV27 TGTGCCAGCAGTTCTAACCCGAGCTCCTACAATGAGCAGTTCTTC CASSSNPSSYNEQFF
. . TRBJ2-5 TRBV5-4 TGTGCCAGCAGCTTGGCTCAGGGTATGGAGACCCAGTACTTC CASSLAQGMETQYF
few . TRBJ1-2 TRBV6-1 TGTGCCATCAGTTCGGACAGAAACTATGGCTACACCTTC CAISSDRNYGYTF
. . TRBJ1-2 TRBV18 TGTGCCAGCTCACCAGGGCCCCCAACTAACGGCTACACCTTC CASSPGPPTNGYTF
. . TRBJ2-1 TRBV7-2 TGTGCCAGCAGCTCCGGAATACGCAATGAGCAGTTCTTC CASSSGIRNEQFF
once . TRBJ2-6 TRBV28 TGTGCCAGTCTTGAATCAGGGGCCAACGTCCTGACTTTC CASLESGANVLTF
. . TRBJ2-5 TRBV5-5 TGTGCCAGCAGCATCACGTACCAAGAGACCCAGTACTTC CASSITYQETQYF
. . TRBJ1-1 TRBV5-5 TGTGCCAGCAGCTTGTTCTGGCAGAGGGAAACCTTTGAAGCTTTCTTT CASSLFWQRETFEAFF
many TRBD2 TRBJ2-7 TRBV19 TGTGCCAGTAGTGCCGAGACTAGCGGGAGATTCTACGAGCAGTACTTC CASSAETSGRFYEQYF
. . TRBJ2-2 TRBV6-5 TGTGCCAGCAGAACCGGGCTGGACACCGGGGAGCTGTTTTTT CASRTGLDTGELFF
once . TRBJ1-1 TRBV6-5 TGTGCCAGCAGACCAGAAGGGACATGGAACACTGAAGCTTTCTTT CASRPEGTWNTEAFF
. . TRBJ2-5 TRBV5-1 TGCGCCAGCAGCTCGGAACAAGAGACCCAGTACTTC CASSSEQETQYF
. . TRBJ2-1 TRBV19 TGTGCCAGTAGGGAACTGGCTAGTGCTTACAATGAGCAGTTCTTC CASRELASAYNEQFF
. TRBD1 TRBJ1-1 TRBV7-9 TGTGCCAGCAGTGAGGGACAGGAGAACACTGAAGCTTTCTTT CASSEGQENTEAFF
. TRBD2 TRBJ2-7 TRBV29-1 TGCAGCGTTGTCCCGGGGGGTACCTACGAGCAGTACTTC CSVVPGGTYEQYF
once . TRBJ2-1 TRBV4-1 TGCGCCAGCAGCCCCCCTCCCGCGGGATCCTCCTACAATGAGCAGTTCTTC CASSPPPAGSSYNEQFF
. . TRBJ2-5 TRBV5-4 TGTGCCAGCAGCTTGGTCAGGGGAGAGACCCAGTACTTC CASSLVRGETQYF
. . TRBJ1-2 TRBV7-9 TGTGCCAGCAGCCAGAGTTCCTATGGCTACACCTTC CASSQSSYGYTF
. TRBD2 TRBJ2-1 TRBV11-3 TGTGCCAGCAGCTTCGGAAGGACTAGCGGGATTTACAATGAGCAGTTCTTC CASSFGRTSGIYNEQFF
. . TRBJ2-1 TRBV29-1 TGCAGCGCCGATCGGGGGCTCAGGTATTTCTTC CSADRGLRYFF
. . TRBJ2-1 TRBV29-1 TGCAGCGTTGAAGATAAAAGCAGTTATGAGCAGTTCTTC CSVEDKSSYEQFF
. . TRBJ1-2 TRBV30 TGTGCCTGGATTAGTAGGGGGAACTATGGCTACACCTTC CAWISRGNYGYTF
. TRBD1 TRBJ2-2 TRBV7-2 TGTGCCAGCAGCTTAGGCCCAGGGGGCACCGGGGAGCTGTTTTTT CASSLGPGGTGELFF
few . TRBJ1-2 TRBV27 TGTGCCAGCAGCAACCTTGGGGACGGCTATGGCTACACCTTC CASSNLGDGYGYTF
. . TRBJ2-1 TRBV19 TGTGCCAGTAGTATGGGACATAAGGGCAATGAGCAGTTCTTC CASSMGHKGNEQFF
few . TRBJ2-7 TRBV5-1 TGCGCCAGCAAAGTGCTGTCGGATCGGGGCTCCTACGAGCAGTACTTC CASKVLSDRGSYEQYF
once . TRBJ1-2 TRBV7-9 TGTGCCAGCAGCCCCCGGGGGGACTATGGCTACACCTTC CASSPRGDYGYTF
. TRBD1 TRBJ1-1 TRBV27 TGTGCCAGCAGTTCCCGACAGGGGAACACTGAAGCTTTCTTT CASSSRQGNTEAFF
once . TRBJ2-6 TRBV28 TGTGCCAGCACGACGCTGGGGTACTCTGGGGCCAACGTCCTGACTTTC CASTTLGYSGANVLTF
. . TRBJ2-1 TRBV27 TGTGCCAGCAGTGGGGACGGACAAGTCGGGTTCACCTCCTACAATGAGCAGTTCTTC CASSGDGQVGFTSYNEQFF
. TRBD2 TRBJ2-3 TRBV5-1 TGCGCCAGCAGCCAATACACCCCTAGCGGGATGTTAGATACGCAGTATTTT CASSQYTPSGMLDTQYF
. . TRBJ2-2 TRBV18 TGTGCCAGCTCGCTCTGGATCCTAGCGAACACCGGGGAGCTGTTTTTT CASSLWILANTGELFF
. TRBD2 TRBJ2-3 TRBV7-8 TGTGCCAGCAGCTTAGCGGGCGGGAGCCCAAGCACAGATACGCAGTATTTT CASSLAGGSPSTDTQYF
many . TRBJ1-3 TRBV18 TGTGCCAGCTCCCGGGATCATCAGAGAGGTTCTGGAAACACCATATATTTT CASSRDHQRGSGNTIYF
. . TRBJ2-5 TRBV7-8 TGTGCCAGCAGCTTAGGGGGTCTCAGGGGAGAGACCCAGTACTTC CASSLGGLRGETQYF
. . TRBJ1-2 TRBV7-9 TGTGCCAGCAGCCTGGACTACTATGGCTACACCTTC CASSLDYYGYTF
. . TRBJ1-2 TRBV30 TGTGCCTGGAGTGTAGCTTTTAACTATGGCTACACCTTC CAWSVAFNYGYTF
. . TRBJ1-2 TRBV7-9 TGTGCCAGCAGTCCCAACAGCGGGATTTCAGGCTACACCTTC CASSPNSGISGYTF
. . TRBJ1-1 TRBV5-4 TGTGCCAGCAGCCAACCGACGACAGAGATGGCTGAAGCTTTCTTT CASSQPTTEMAEAFF
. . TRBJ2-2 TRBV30 TGTGCCTGGAGTGTGAGGCGTAACACCGGGGAGCTGTTTTTT CAWSVRRNTGELFF
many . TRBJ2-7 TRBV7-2 TGTGCCAGCAGCTTAATTTCGGGCGGCCCTTTTTACGAGCAGTACTTC CASSLISGGPFYEQYF
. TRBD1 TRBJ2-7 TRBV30 TGTGCCTGGAGTGTAGAGGGGGCTCGTGGCTACGAGCAGTACTTC CAWSVEGARGYEQYF
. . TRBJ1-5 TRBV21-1 TGTGCCAGCAGCTACAAAGGAGGGTCACAGGCGGCGGGTCAGCCCCAGCATTTT CASSYKGGSQAAGQPQHF
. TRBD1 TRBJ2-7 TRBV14 TGTGCCAGCAGCCCTTTGGGGACAGGGTTTCACGAGCAGTACTTC CASSPLGTGFHEQYF
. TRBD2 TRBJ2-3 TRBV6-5 TGTGCCAGCCGGGGACTAGCGGGGGTCACAGATACGCAGTATTTT CASRGLAGVTDTQYF
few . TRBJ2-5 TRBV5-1 TGCGCCAGCAGCGCCAACCAAGAGACCCAGTACTTC CASSANQETQYF
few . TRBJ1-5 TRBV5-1 TGCGCCAGCAGCTTGGAAGGTCAGCCCCAGCATTTT CASSLEGQPQHF
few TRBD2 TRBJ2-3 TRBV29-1 TGCAGCTTTTGGGGGACTAGCGGGTCACATAGCACAGATACGCAGTATTTT CSFWGTSGSHSTDTQYF
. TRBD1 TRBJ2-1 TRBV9 TGTGCCAGCAGCGAGCCAACAGGGGGCTTGGGCAATGAGCAGTTCTTC CASSEPTGGLGNEQFF
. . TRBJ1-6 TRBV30 TGTGCCTGGAGTGTGCGACTGGGGGCAGGGCCACCCCTCCACTTT CAWSVRLGAGPPLHF